This TCR beta chain was documented in a study of cytomegalovirus exposure and HLA in healthy donors. Overall study context: Later analysis reported that the approximately 130 validation repertoires shared the platform of the approximately 670 first-cohort repertoires.

Donors came from a validation cohort of 95 to 150 subjects, distinct from the first 666-subject cohort. Profiled with immunoSEQ multiplex PCR; TCRdb holds only in-frame clones, not every one. The data show over 110,000 clones, with roughly 86% seen just once and just over 8.5% held by the top ten. As for this clone: As yet, its antigen is unknown.

General study results and limits: A list of roughly 180 TCR beta chains associated with cytomegalovirus was given. Usually a TCR sequence was rare, but some public TCRs were found in many donors.

Trimming left V 3 bases short and J 3 bases short, with 6 bases between. The CDR3 is 12 residues long. CDR1 is SEHNR and CDR2 is FQNEAQ in the germline V gene (reference sequence). This TCR came from a man aged 18 to 30 in good health and CMV-seropositive. The chain combines TRBV7-9 with TRBJ2-7, with D unresolved. Sequencing input: PBMCs. The CDR3 region has the DNA TGTGCCAGCAGCTTCACAGACTACGAGCAGTACTTC. It is translated as CASSFTDYEQYF.